This T cell receptor (beta chain) is from a study of blood T cell repertoires in COVID-19. The wider study: Samples taken during acute and convalescent COVID-19 were collected in the United States, Italy and Spain. Nucleic acid was either cDNA or gDNA, and it came from T cells, B-cell-depleted T cells, or PBMCs.

This clone was observed a few times. The junction had 19 bases not matched to a gene; V was cut back by 3 bases and J by 6 bases. Germline V gives CDR1 LGHNT, CDR2 FRNRAP. CDR3 length equals 20 residues. As handled by the study authors: Amplification of reference gene primers was used by the study to estimate nucleated cell counts. The data were produced by immunoSEQ multiplex PCR, yet TCRdb's version contains in-frame clones alone and is incomplete. V, J and clone size are those of that table, while D and trimming were read from the DNA. Found here are about 220,000 clones, approximately 80% of them singletons; the top ten hold about 13%.

The gene calls are TRBV12-5 and TRBJ2-2; TRBD2 aligns across 10 bases. The clonotype was recovered from a human donor in a cohort sampled during active COVID-19. Sequenced sample: peripheral blood. The CDR3 DNA sequence: TGTGCTAGTGGTTTCTTCCCAGCGGGAGGGCTCCGGAGTAGCGCCGGGGAGCTGTTTTTT. It is translated as CASGFFPAGGLRSSAGELFF.